This passage covers 30 T cell receptor beta chains from one sample sequenced in a study of shared clonotypes between healthy human individuals. Using immunoSEQ multiplex PCR, the repertoire was profiled, and TCRdb retains in-frame clones only, with some absent. This repertoire shows 850,000 to 1,100,000 clones, around three quarters found once; its top ten account for almost 0.9%. The sequenced material came from memory CD4+ T cells from PBMCs. Noted subset: CD45RA-negative fraction. These receptor sequences come from a man younger than 30 in good health. Some clones in this sample may be carry-over from other donors' samples.

This chain joins TRBV6-6 and TRBJ2-7, with 8 nucleotides matching TRBD1. The CDR3 spans 14 residues. Germline V gene data show CDR1 as MNHNY and CDR2 as SVGAGI (reference sequence). After removal of 4 bases from V and 3 bases from J, the junction contained 5 bases not matched to a gene. The CDR3 spells CASSFQGAYYEQYF. The CDR3 nucleotides read TGTGCCAGCAGTTTCCAGGGGGCTTACTACGAGCAGTACTTC.

CDR3 DNA: TGTGCCAGCAGGACATTATCTAGCGGGAGTTTAGATACGCAGTATTTT. Protein sequence: CASRTLSSGSLDTQYF. The V call is TRBV27, the J call TRBJ2-3, with 10 bases aligning to TRBD2. Trimming took 6 bases from V and 5 from J; bases not matched to a gene: 11. In germline, CDR1 is MNHEY, CDR2 SMNVEV (reference sequence). This CDR3 contains 16 residues.

This chain connects TRBV10-2 to TRBJ2-1; TRBD2 matches at 10 bases. V shed 6 bases and J 1 base; nucleotides not matched to a gene: 3. The CDR3 totals 15 residues. Germline CDR1 and CDR2: WSHSY and SAAADI. The CDR3 sequence is CASRATSGSYNEQFF. As DNA, the CDR3 is TGCGCCAGCAGGGCGACTAGCGGGTCCTACAATGAGCAGTTCTTC.

This clone was recorded a few times. This chain connects TRBV5-1 to TRBJ2-3, with 7 bases matching TRBD2. Trimming at V came to 5 bases and at J to 2 bases, leaving 5 bases not matched to a gene. The length of the CDR3 is 14 residues. The germline gives CDR1 SGHRS, CDR2 YFSETQ. Here the CDR3 reads CASRPGTTTDTQYF. DNA for the CDR3: TGCGCCAGCAGGCCCGGGACTACCACAGATACGCAGTATTTT.

This clone appeared a few times. The chain joins TRBV5-8 to TRBJ2-1; D gene unclear. Trimming cost V 3 bases and J 2 bases, with 0 bases left between them. Germline V gene lookup returns CDR1 SGHTS and CDR2 YDEGEE. The CDR3 has 11 amino acids. In DNA form, the CDR3 reads TGTGCCAGCAGCTCCTACAATGAGCAGTTCTTC. Translating it yields CASSSYNEQFF.

The chain is built from TRBV7-8 and TRBJ2-1, with TRBD2 as a possible D gene (6 bases). The length of the CDR3 is 15 residues. Germline-derived CDR1 and CDR2 are SGHVS and FQNEAQ. Trimming removed 2 bases at V and 7 bases at J, with 15 bases between. The CDR3 region is CASSLSLATANEQFF. Here the CDR3 DNA reads TGTGCCAGCAGCTTATCACTAGCTACGGCGAATGAGCAGTTCTTC.

The V call is TRBV4-3, the J call TRBJ1-4; the match to TRBD1 covers 10 bases. Germline V CDR1 and CDR2: LGHNA, YSLEER. V gave up 6 bases and J gave up 7 bases; unmatched junction bases: 5. The CDR3 sequence is 14 residues long. The CDR3 nucleotides are TGCGCCAGCAGTCGACAGGGGGCTGGTGAAAAACTGTTTTTT. It is translated as CASSRQGAGEKLFF.

This clone was seen many times. This chain links TRBV10-3 with TRBJ2-5; 10 bases are shared with TRBD2. From germline, CDR1 is ENHRY and CDR2 SYGVKD. V lost 3 bases, J lost 0 bases, and 7 bases stayed unmatched. This CDR3 contains 17 residues. The CDR3 here is CAISDHLGLADQETQYF. The CDR3 DNA sequence: TGTGCCATCAGTGATCATCTAGGACTAGCGGACCAAGAGACCCAGTACTTC.

The CDR3 nucleotides read TGTGCCAGTAGTATTCGTACAGGGATGAACACTGAAGCTTTCTTT. It translates to CASSIRTGMNTEAFF. The chain recombines TRBV19 with TRBJ1-1; D is possibly TRBD1 (6 bases). Deletions cut 3 bases from V and 0 bases from J, with 11 bases between. Germline CDR1 and CDR2: LNHDA and SQIVND (reference sequence). This CDR3 has 15 amino acids.

A word on this clone: Because the CDR3's place on the DNA is in doubt, the DNA is left out and the CDR3 is given as listed by TCRdb. The rearrangement joins TRBV1 to TRBJ1-1. TRBV1 is a pseudogene locus. 12 amino acids form the CDR3, both terminal residues included. The CDR3 reads CTRRKVGRGAFF.

V and J are TRBV10-3 and TRBJ2-1, with unresolved D. Trimming removed 3 bases at V and 7 bases at J, with 7 bases between. Germline V lookup: CDR1 ENHRY, CDR2 SYGVKD. The CDR3 extends over 12 amino acids. As DNA, the CDR3 is TGTGCCATCAGTGAAATGGAGAATGAGCAGTTCTTC. Amino acids: CAISEMENEQFF.

This clone was seen just once. The rearrangement uses TRBV7-2 and TRBJ2-3; 9 bases map to TRBD1. The germline CDR1 and CDR2 sequences are SGHTA and FQGNSA. The CDR3 is 13 amino acids. V trimming: 7 bases; J trimming: 10 bases; junction bases outside the gene matches: 9. CDR3 in amino acids: CASTPWTGDPQYF. CDR3 nucleotide sequence: TGTGCCAGCACTCCCTGGACAGGGGATCCGCAGTATTTT.

This clone was counted at least ten times. The chain has TRBV6-1 and TRBJ2-1; D remains ambiguous. Looked up from germline, CDR1 is MNHNS and CDR2 is SASEGT. The CDR3 is made up of 13 amino acids. The V end lost 2 bases, the J end lost 3 bases, and 5 bases lay between the germline ends. CDR3 in amino acids: CASSESDYNEQFF. CDR3 nucleotide sequence: TGTGCCAGCAGTGAATCGGACTACAATGAGCAGTTCTTC.

V usage is TRBV19 and J usage is TRBJ1-2, with TRBD1 matching 8 bases. The germline V gene has CDR1 LNHDA and CDR2 SQIVND (reference sequence). CDR3 size: 14 residues. After removal of 5 bases from V and 2 bases from J, the junction contained 4 bases not matched to a gene. The CDR3 DNA follows: TGTGCCAGTAGTGACAGGGGTTGGAACTATGGCTACACCTTC. It encodes CASSDRGWNYGYTF. Filled out from reference TRBV19 and TRBJ1-2, the complete variable domain reads DGGITQSPKYLFRKEGQNVTLSCEQNLNHDAMYWYRQDPGQGLRLIYYSQIVNDFQKGDIAEGYSVSREKKESFPLTVTSAQKNPTAFYLCASSDRGWNYGYTFGSGTRLTVV.

The V call is TRBV7-2, the J call TRBJ2-3, with D tentatively TRBD2 (5 bases). Trimming cost V 4 bases and J 1 base, with 9 bases left between them. This CDR3 comprises 14 residues. In germline, CDR1 is SGHTA, CDR2 FQGNSA. The CDR3 DNA sequence: TGTGCCAGCAGCTGGGTGGGAGGCACAGATACGCAGTATTTT. Translated, it gives CASSWVGGTDTQYF.

V is TRBV7-9 and J is TRBJ2-6; D gene uncertain. Trimming removed 5 bases at V and 4 bases at J, with 9 bases between. This CDR3 is 14 amino acids long. Germline loops: CDR1 SEHNR, CDR2 FQNEAQ (reference sequence). CDR3 region: CASSNPVGANVLTF. As DNA, the CDR3 is TGTGCCAGCAGCAACCCCGTAGGGGCCAACGTCCTGACTTTC. The entire variable domain, with the rest obtained from reference TRBV7-9 and TRBJ2-6, is as follows: DTGVSQNPRHKITKRGQNVTFRCDPISEHNRLYWYRQTLGQGPEFLTYFQNEAQLEKSRLLSDRFSAERPKGSFSTLEIQRTEQGDSAMYLCASSNPVGANVLTFGAGSRLTVL.

The genes are TRBV14 and TRBJ1-2; D is ambiguous. Deletions cut 4 bases from V and 10 bases from J, with 13 bases between. The CDR3 is 12 residues long. Germline CDR1 is SGHDN and CDR2 is FVKESK. The CDR3 is CASSLINRDYTF. The CDR3, as DNA: TGTGCCAGCAGCCTTATAAACAGAGACTACACCTTC.

This clone turned up a few times. The V gene is TRBV7-2, the J gene TRBJ2-1, with D maybe TRBD1 (7 bases). Germline V gives CDR1 SGHTA, CDR2 FQGNSA. Trimming shortened V by 5 bases and J by 11 bases, and 16 bases separated the two germline ends. The CDR3 loop spans 13 amino acids. The DNA for the CDR3 is TGTGCCAGCAGCCCGGACAGGAGGGATAAGCAGTTCTTC. This translates into CASSPDRRDKQFF. Complete variable domain (other parts from reference TRBV7-2 and TRBJ2-1): GAGVSQSPSNKVTEKGKDVELRCDPISGHTALYWYRQSLGQGLEFLIYFQGNSAPDKSGLPSDRFSAERTGGSVSTLTIQRTQQEDSAVYLCASSPDRRDKQFFGPGTRLTVL.

The V call is TRBV18, the J call TRBJ2-7, with D perhaps matching TRBD2 (5 bases). The V end lost 3 bases, the J end lost 3 bases, and 9 bases lay between the germline ends. CDR1 KGHSH and CDR2 LQKENI come from the germline V gene. The CDR3 is made up of 13 amino acids. The CDR3 loop is CASSPPGNYEQYF. The DNA of the CDR3 is TGTGCCAGCTCACCGCCGGGAAACTACGAGCAGTACTTC.

This clone came up a few times. The chain links TRBV2 to TRBJ1-2, with D uncertain. V was clipped by 6 bases and J by 0 bases, with 14 bases between them. The germline V gene encodes CDR1 SNHLY and CDR2 FYNNEI. The CDR3 extends over 15 amino acids. The CDR3 DNA follows: TGTGCCAGCAGGGCAGGTTTGGGAGCTAACTATGGCTACACCTTC. The encoded protein is CASRAGLGANYGYTF. Variable domain in full (rest from reference TRBV2 and TRBJ1-2): EPEVTQTPSHQVTQMGQEVILRCVPISNHLYFYWYRQILGQKVEFLVSFYNNEISEKSEIFDDQFSVERPDGSNFTLKIRSTKLEDSAMYFCASRAGLGANYGYTFGSGTRLTVV.

The rearrangement joins TRBV4-2 to TRBJ2-3, with D unclear. The CDR3 runs 17 residues. Per the germline V gene, CDR1 is LGHNA and CDR2 is YNFKEQ. V lost 4 bases and J 3 bases, leaving 20 bases between the germline ends. The chain's CDR3 is CASSPRPQSVGTDTQYF. The CDR3 DNA reads TGTGCCAGCAGCCCCAGGCCCCAGTCCGTAGGGACAGATACGCAGTATTTT.

The rearrangement uses TRBV19 and TRBJ2-2; TRBD2 matches at 7 bases. The CDR3 has 16 amino acids. Looked up from germline, CDR1 is LNHDA and CDR2 is SQIVND (reference sequence). The V segment lost 3 bases and the J segment 1 base; nucleotides outside the gene matches: 5. The CDR3 DNA is TGTGCCAGTAGTATTTGGGGGAGGGTGAACACCGGGGAGCTGTTTTTT. This sequence encodes CASSIWGRVNTGELFF.

The chain joins TRBV9 to TRBJ2-3, with 8 nucleotides matching TRBD2. Per germline, CDR1 SGDLS and CDR2 YYNGEE. The V and J ends lost 4 bases and 4 bases, in that order; junction bases with no gene match: 5. The CDR3 loop spans 14 amino acids. CDR3 DNA sequence: TGTGCCAGCAGCCGGACTAGCAGCCCAGATACGCAGTATTTT. It is translated as CASSRTSSPDTQYF. The whole variable domain, filled in from reference TRBV9 and TRBJ2-3, reads DSGVTQTPKHLITATGQRVTLRCSPRSGDLSVYWYQQSLDQGLQFLIQYYNGEERAKGNILERFSAQQFPDLHSELNLSSLELGDSALYFCASSRTSSPDTQYFGPGTRLTVL.

V gene TRBV7-3 combines with J gene TRBJ2-1, with a possible D match to TRBD1 (6 bases). V dropped 5 bases and J dropped 6 bases, with 11 bases sitting between them. Per the germline V gene, CDR1 is SGHTA and CDR2 is FQGTGA. This CDR3 is built from 13 residues. In DNA form, the CDR3 reads TGTGCCAGCAGCACGGAAGGGGGCAATGAGCAGTTCTTC. It encodes CASSTEGGNEQFF.

The chain employs TRBV19 and TRBJ1-2, with TRBD1 identical over 8 bases. The CDR3 extends over 14 amino acids. Trimming at V came to 3 bases and at J to 4 bases, leaving 4 bases not matched to a gene. Germline V CDR1 and CDR2: LNHDA, SQIVND (reference sequence). CDR3 bases: TGTGCCAGTAGTATGACGACAGGGGTCTATGGCTACACCTTC. This translates into CASSMTTGVYGYTF.

The V call is TRBV10-1, the J call TRBJ1-3; maybe TRBD1 (5 bases). The CDR3 has 8 amino acids. Germline V lookup: CDR1 WNHNN, CDR2 SYGVQD (reference sequence). The CDR3: CRGDTIYF. In DNA form, the CDR3 reads TGCCGGGGGGACACCATATATTTT.

This clone was counted only a few times. The genes are TRBV28 and TRBJ1-2, with D hard to call. Germline loops: CDR1 MDHEN, CDR2 SYDVKM. This CDR3 is 11 amino acids long. The V gene lost 5 bases and the J gene lost 8 bases, with 9 bases spanning the gap. The CDR3 nucleotides read TGTGCCAGCAGTGTGGATATCGGCTACACCTTC. It specifies CASSVDIGYTF.

This chain links TRBV18 with TRBJ2-7, with 13 nucleotides matching TRBD2. The junction had 8 bases not matched to a gene; V was cut back by 6 bases and J by 6 bases. The CDR3 extends over 15 amino acids. Germline CDR1 reads KGHSH; CDR2 reads LQKENI. In nucleotides, the CDR3 is TGTGCCAGCTCCCGTGGACTAGCGGGAGATCTCGAGCAGTACTTC. Translated: CASSRGLAGDLEQYF.

The chain has TRBV6-5 and TRBJ2-1; 10 bases fit TRBD1. This CDR3 contains 15 residues. Germline trimming cut 6 bases from V and 10 bases from J; bases unmatched to any gene: 12. CDR1 is MNHEY and CDR2 is SVGAGI in the germline V gene. CDR3: CASRFGQGVVVEQFF. CDR3 bases: TGTGCCAGCAGATTCGGACAGGGGGTTGTAGTGGAGCAGTTCTTC.

This clone has just a few counts. This CDR3 is also generated by other DNA sequences in the sample. The V and J genes are TRBV28 and TRBJ2-7, with 9 bases matching TRBD2. Germline V lookup: CDR1 MDHEN, CDR2 SYDVKM. The CDR3 has 13 residues. The V gene end was trimmed by 1 base and the J gene end by 5 bases; junction bases not matched to a gene: 0. CDR3 sequence: CASSLLAGDEQYF. The CDR3 DNA reads TGTGCCAGCAGTTTATTAGCGGGAGACGAGCAGTACTTC.